Listed below are T cell receptor beta chains from one sample, sequenced in a study of cytomegalovirus exposure and HLA in healthy donors. The table came from immunoSEQ multiplex PCR; TCRdb's copy has only in-frame clones and leaves some out. There are 150,000 to 200,000 clones in the sample; approximately 88% occur only once, and 0.95% to 1.5% lies in the top ten. Material for sequencing was PBMCs. The receptors here all came from a boy aged 2-15 years in good health and CMV-seronegative. CDR3s include the opening cysteine and the closing phenylalanine or tryptophan. A D gene is named only where the DNA matches it firmly. Where a row states a size, it is once, few, many or the class of an expanded clone; other rows omit it.

clone size: once; D gene: NA; V gene: TRBV30; J gene: TRBJ2-3; CDR3 protein: CAWRLRGPRADTQYF; CDR3 DNA: TGTGCCTGGAGGCTAAGGGGCCCCCGAGCTGATACGCAGTATTTT
clone size: NA; D gene: NA; V gene: TRBV19; J gene: TRBJ2-5; CDR3 protein: CADQGGRQETQYF; CDR3 DNA: TGTGCCGACCAGGGGGGCAGACAAGAGACCCAGTACTTC
clone size: NA; D gene: TRBD1; V gene: TRBV10-2; J gene: TRBJ2-7; CDR3 protein: CASSDGGGQGAGEQYF; CDR3 DNA: TGCGCCAGCAGTGACGGGGGGGGACAGGGGGCGGGGGAGCAGTACTTC
clone size: NA; D gene: NA; V gene: TRBV9; J gene: TRBJ2-5; CDR3 protein: CASSVGIKETQYF; CDR3 DNA: TGTGCCAGCAGCGTCGGGATAAAAGAGACCCAGTACTTC
clone size: NA; D gene: NA; V gene: TRBV20-1; J gene: TRBJ1-4; CDR3 protein: CSARAWEKLFF; CDR3 DNA: TGCAGTGCTAGGGCTTGGGAAAAACTGTTTTTT
clone size: NA; D gene: TRBD2; V gene: TRBV9; J gene: TRBJ2-1; CDR3 protein: CASSVASGSHNEQFF; CDR3 DNA: TGTGCCAGCAGCGTAGCGAGCGGGAGTCACAATGAGCAGTTCTTC
clone size: NA; D gene: NA; V gene: TRBV27; J gene: TRBJ1-6; CDR3 protein: CASSFGSLGAPLHF; CDR3 DNA: TGTGCCAGCAGTTTCGGGTCTTTAGGGGCACCCCTCCACTTT
clone size: NA; D gene: TRBD1; V gene: TRBV11-2; J gene: TRBJ1-2; CDR3 protein: CASSSRSGDRGRKGYTF; CDR3 DNA: TGTGCCAGCAGCTCCCGATCTGGGGACAGGGGGCGCAAAGGCTACACCTTC
clone size: NA; D gene: NA; V gene: TRBV7-7; J gene: TRBJ2-5; CDR3 protein: CASSRVLANGETQYF; CDR3 DNA: TGTGCCAGCAGTCGAGTCCTAGCGAACGGAGAGACCCAGTACTTC
clone size: NA; D gene: TRBD1; V gene: TRBV5-4; J gene: TRBJ1-1; CDR3 protein: CASSKDRGTNTEAFF; CDR3 DNA: TGTGCCAGCAGCAAGGACAGGGGTACGAACACTGAAGCTTTCTTT
clone size: NA; D gene: TRBD1; V gene: TRBV5-6; J gene: TRBJ2-3; CDR3 protein: CASSSRTGATTDTQYF; CDR3 DNA: TGTGCCAGCAGCTCACGGACAGGGGCTACCACAGATACGCAGTATTTT
clone size: NA; D gene: NA; V gene: TRBV27; J gene: TRBJ2-2; CDR3 protein: CASSYGLNTGELFF; CDR3 DNA: TGTGCCAGCAGTTACGGACTTAACACCGGGGAGCTGTTTTTT
clone size: NA; D gene: NA; V gene: TRBV27; J gene: TRBJ2-1; CDR3 protein: CASSRPGYSEQFF; CDR3 DNA: TGTGCCAGCAGTCGGCCAGGGTACAGTGAGCAGTTCTTC
clone size: NA; D gene: NA; V gene: TRBV5-1; J gene: TRBJ2-5; CDR3 protein: CASSAPRGREKTQYF; CDR3 DNA: TGCGCCAGCAGCGCCCCGCGGGGGCGGGAAAAGACCCAGTACTTC